Listed here are 2 T cell receptor beta chains from one sample, sequenced in a study of T cell repertoires in cytomegalovirus infection. Each CDR3 protein is one row after TCRdb ran MiXCR on the reads. The sample contains about 310,000 distinct CDR3 sequences, roughly a sixth of which appear only once. Material: PBMCs. The source of these receptors is a human donor in good health (CMV status not recorded). Some clones in this sample may be carry-over from other donors' samples.

The gene calls are TRBV6-8 and TRBJ1-2; the D gene is possibly TRBD1 (6 bases). The germline V gene encodes CDR1 MNHGY and CDR2 SAAAGT. Trimming left V 2 bases short and J 4 bases short, with 11 bases between. The length of the CDR3 is 14 residues. CDR3 sequence (DNA): TGTGCCAGCAGTTACCGCACAGGGTCCTATGGCTACACCTTC. Amino acids: CASSYRTGSYGYTF.

This clonotype showed up many times. This rearrangement joins TRBV7-2 to TRBJ2-7; 7 nucleotides match TRBD1. The ends lost 5 bases at V and 3 bases at J; junction bases unmatched: 4. This CDR3 has 13 amino acids. Germline V CDR1 and CDR2: SGHTA, FQGNSA. CDR3 sequence: CASSETGDYEQYF. CDR3 nucleotide sequence: TGTGCCAGCAGCGAAACAGGGGACTACGAGCAGTACTTC.